A single sample is the source of the 7 T cell receptor beta chains below, sequenced in a study of early T cells in non-severe SARS-CoV-2 infection. TCRdb processed the 5' RACE reads anew with MiXCR; each CDR3 protein has one entry. The table includes 70,000 to 85,000 distinct CDR3 sequences, about 13% detected once. The material sequenced was whole blood. All receptors derive from an adult who was a healthcare worker with PCR-confirmed SARS-CoV-2 infection or an uninfected control (not recorded which).

This clonotype was seen a few times. The genes are TRBV10-2 and TRBJ1-6; 11 positions match TRBD1. The V gene's germline CDR1 is WSHSY and CDR2 SAAADI. The CDR3 contains 14 residues. After removal of 8 bases from V and 7 bases from J, the junction contained 4 bases not matched to a gene. Written as DNA, the CDR3 is TGCGCCAGCGCCGGGACAGGGGGGAATTCACCCCTCCACTTT. Translating gives CASAGTGGNSPLHF.

The chain joins TRBV2 to TRBJ2-7; perhaps TRBD1 as D (5 bases). The germline CDR1 and CDR2 sequences are SNHLY and FYNNEI. The CDR3 runs 14 residues. Trimming cost V 4 bases and J 5 bases, with 15 bases left between them. The CDR3 DNA sequence: TGTGCCAGCAGTGCCCGACAGTATGCCCACGAGCAGTACTTC. Encoded protein: CASSARQYAHEQYF.

The chain joins TRBV20-1 to TRBJ2-3; 11 nucleotides agree with TRBD2. The germline V gene has CDR1 DFQATT and CDR2 SNEGSKA (reference sequence). V dropped 7 bases and J dropped 2; count of bases not matched to a gene: 5. CDR3 length: 14 residues. In DNA form, the CDR3 reads TGCAGTGGGAGACTAGCGGGGTACACAGATACGCAGTATTTT. Translating it yields CSGRLAGYTDTQYF.

The chain uses TRBV7-2 and TRBJ2-2; D is perhaps TRBD1 (7 bases). Germline loops: CDR1 SGHTA, CDR2 FQGNSA. This CDR3 contains 16 residues. V gave up 5 bases and J gave up 1 base, with 14 bases separating them. The CDR3, as DNA: TGTGCCAGCAGCCCCCGGCGGGACAGGAACACCGGGGAGCTGTTTTTT. Amino acid sequence: CASSPRRDRNTGELFF.

The chain carries TRBV20-1 and TRBJ1-1, with 7 bases that match TRBD1. CDR1 DFQATT and CDR2 SNEGSKA come from the germline V gene (reference sequence). V lost 0 bases, J lost 3 bases, and 4 bases stayed unmatched. The CDR3 extends over 14 amino acids. CDR3 bases: TGCAGTGCTAGAGACCACAGGGGTTACACTGAAGCTTTCTTT. Protein: CSARDHRGYTEAFF.

This clonotype turned up a few times. This chain connects TRBV20-1 to TRBJ2-3; 8 bases agree with TRBD2. J lost 0 bases, V lost 6 bases, and 8 bases had no gene match. CDR1 DFQATT and CDR2 SNEGSKA come from the germline V gene (reference sequence). The CDR3 runs 15 residues. CDR3 in DNA: TGCAGTGCCCGAAAGCGGGGGCACAGCACAGATACGCAGTATTTT. This gives the protein CSARKRGHSTDTQYF.

This clonotype was recorded at least ten times. V is TRBV11-2 and J is TRBJ1-2; 7 bases agree with TRBD1. J gave up 0 bases and V 5 bases, and 6 bases lay outside the gene matches. Germline V gives CDR1 SGHAT, CDR2 FQNNGV. There are 15 residues in the CDR3. The CDR3 loop reads CASSATGASNYGYTF. As DNA, the CDR3 is TGTGCCAGCAGCGCAACAGGGGCGTCTAACTATGGCTACACCTTC.